Listed here are 29 T cell receptor beta chains from one sample, sequenced in a study of spatial heterogeneity in lung cancer. The time point denotes: sample taken at primary tumor resection. TCRdb ran MiXCR on the 5' RACE reads and lists one entry per CDR3 protein. The profile shows over 45,000 distinct CDR3 sequences, less than 5.5% of them singletons. The sequences come from PBMCs, collected at surgery. These receptors originate from a male donor with early-stage non-small cell lung cancer.

This clonotype has ten or more counts. The chain couples TRBV5-8 to TRBJ2-3; D is uncertain. The CDR3 spans 14 residues. CDR1 and CDR2 (germline): SGHTS, YDEGEE. V gave up 4 bases and J gave up 6 bases, with 15 bases separating them. The CDR3 nucleotides are TGTGCCAGCAGCAGGATCGGAAAAACGGATACGCAGTATTTT. Translating gives CASSRIGKTDTQYF.

This clonotype has ten or more counts. The V call is TRBV12-3 or TRBV12-4, the J call TRBJ2-5; possibly TRBD2 for D (5 bases). V lost 1 base to trimming and J lost 9 bases, with 12 bases between them. The CDR3 sequence is 13 residues long. DNA for the CDR3: TGTGCCAGCAGTTTAGGAGGGCAGGAGCCCCAGTACTTC. It specifies CASSLGGQEPQYF.

This chain uses TRBV5-1 with TRBJ2-1; D might be TRBD1 or TRBD2, each matching 5 bases. Germline V gene sequence: CDR1 SGHRS, CDR2 YFSETQ. The CDR3 spans 15 residues. The germline V and J ends were trimmed by 5 bases and 9 bases, with 21 bases remaining between them. CDR3 nucleotide sequence: TGCGCCAGCAGTATGGGGGTCGGGAATTTTGGTGAGCAGTTCTTC. As protein: CASSMGVGNFGEQFF.

The chain recombines TRBV29-1 with TRBJ2-1, with TRBD2 matching 7 bases. Germline-derived CDR1 and CDR2 are SQVTM and ANQGSEA. V lost 0 bases, J lost 4 bases, and 6 bases stayed unmatched. The CDR3 runs 15 residues. In DNA, the CDR3 is TGCAGCGTTGAAGATCTGCGGGAGAGGTACAATGAGCAGTTCTTC. Translated: CSVEDLRERYNEQFF.

This clonotype was seen a handful of times. The chain couples TRBV19 to TRBJ2-2; unclear D gene. The CDR3 is 17 residues long. Per the germline V gene, CDR1 is LNHDA and CDR2 is SQIVND (reference sequence). Between the trimmed V and J ends, which lost 4 bases and 0 bases, there was a span of 15 bases. The CDR3 loop reads CASSTPEHFTNTGELFF. DNA of the CDR3: TGTGCCAGTAGTACCCCCGAACACTTTACGAACACCGGGGAGCTGTTTTTT.

This clonotype was observed many times. V gene TRBV29-1 combines with J gene TRBJ2-3, with D maybe TRBD2 (6 bases). The CDR3 is 14 amino acids. Trimming cost V 7 bases and J 0 bases, with 14 bases left between them. The germline gives CDR1 SQVTM, CDR2 ANQGSEA. The DNA of the CDR3 is TGCAGCGCCGAAGTGGGACTGAGCACAGATACGCAGTATTTT. Its translation is CSAEVGLSTDTQYF.

Many counts were recorded for this clonotype. This sequence joins TRBV5-1 and TRBJ1-2; tentative D call: TRBD1 (5 bases). The V end was cut by 2 bases, the J end by 4 bases, with 15 bases between. Germline-derived CDR1 and CDR2 are SGHRS and YFSETQ. The CDR3 is 15 residues long. The CDR3 DNA follows: TGCGCCAGCAGCTTCGGCGGGGCCGCCTCCTATGGCTACACCTTC. Protein: CASSFGGAASYGYTF.

This clonotype has a count of ten or more. This rearrangement joins TRBV20-1 to TRBJ2-7; D is perhaps TRBD1 (5 bases). This CDR3 is 15 amino acids long. V dropped 6 bases and J dropped 0 bases, with 18 bases sitting between them. Germline V gives CDR1 DFQATT, CDR2 SNEGSKA (reference sequence). The CDR3 reads CSAPSRAPNSYEQYF. The CDR3 DNA is TGCAGTGCCCCATCCAGGGCGCCTAACTCCTACGAGCAGTACTTC.

This clonotype was observed at least ten times. The genes are TRBV20-1 and TRBJ2-7; D might be TRBD1 (5 bases). Germline CDR1 reads DFQATT; CDR2 reads SNEGSKA (reference sequence). The CDR3 extends over 13 amino acids. V was shortened by 5 bases and J by 3 bases, with 14 bases between the two germline ends. CDR3 coding DNA: TGCAGTGCTCCACAAATAGACAGCTACGAGCAGTACTTC. It translates to CSAPQIDSYEQYF.

This clonotype was recorded many times. The chain is built from TRBV20-1 and TRBJ2-3; 9 bases fit TRBD1. The CDR3 has 13 amino acids. Germline V gene lookup returns CDR1 DFQATT and CDR2 SNEGSKA (reference sequence). The V segment lost 3 bases and the J segment 5 bases; nucleotides outside the gene matches: 3. DNA of the CDR3: TGCAGTGCTAGCGGGACAGGGATAGATACGCAGTATTTT. Residues: CSASGTGIDTQYF.

This clonotype was recorded at least ten times. The rearrangement joins TRBV18 to TRBJ2-3; no firm D call. The germline V and J ends were trimmed by 2 bases and 5 bases, with 8 bases remaining between them. Germline values: CDR1 KGHSH, CDR2 LQKENI. CDR3 size: 13 residues. The CDR3 coding sequence is TGTGCCAGCTCACCATATGCCGGAGATACGCAGTATTTT. It translates to CASSPYAGDTQYF.

This clonotype was recorded many times. The rearrangement joins TRBV6-5 to TRBJ1-2; D not resolved. The CDR3 totals 14 residues. Germline loops: CDR1 MNHEY, CDR2 SVGAGI. Trimming removed 2 bases at V and 4 bases at J, with 11 bases between. The CDR3 nucleotides are TGTGCCAGCAGTTACGATGGAAGAACCTATGGCTACACCTTC. Translating it yields CASSYDGRTYGYTF.

At least ten counts were recorded for this clonotype. The chain uses TRBV2 and TRBJ1-5, with 7 bases lining up with TRBD1. With 4 bases clipped from V and 4 bases from J, the junction kept 4 bases outside the gene matches. CDR1 is SNHLY and CDR2 is FYNNEI in the germline V gene. The CDR3 covers 14 residues. CDR3 in amino acids: CASSGQGINQPQHF. In DNA, the CDR3 is TGTGCCAGCAGTGGACAGGGAATTAATCAGCCCCAGCATTTT.

In this sample, this clonotype turned up many times. The V and J genes are TRBV20-1 and TRBJ2-7; D might be TRBD2 (6 bases). Per the germline V gene, CDR1 is DFQATT and CDR2 is SNEGSKA (reference sequence). CDR3 size: 14 residues. The germline V and J ends were trimmed by 7 bases and 3 bases, with 19 bases remaining between them. For the CDR3, the DNA is TGCAGTGTTCCCCCTTTAGCGGAGAGCTACGAGCAGTACTTC. Amino acids: CSVPPLAESYEQYF.

This clonotype appeared many times. This chain joins TRBV6-5 and TRBJ2-7, with a tentative D call TRBD1 (5 bases). Germline V gives CDR1 MNHEY, CDR2 SVGAGI. This CDR3 is built from 14 residues. V gave up 0 bases and J gave up 3 bases, with 9 bases separating them. In DNA, the CDR3 is TGTGCCAGCAGTTACTCAACAGGCATCTACGAGCAGTACTTC. This encodes CASSYSTGIYEQYF.

This clonotype was detected many times. The J gene is TRBJ2-7, the V gene TRBV7-6, with D maybe TRBD1 (6 bases). Trimming removed 5 bases from V and 0 bases from J, with 14 bases in between. The germline gives CDR1 SGHVS, CDR2 FNYEAQ. The CDR3 spans 15 residues. Here the CDR3 reads CASSKRDTHSYEQYF. In DNA, the CDR3 is TGTGCCAGCAGCAAACGGGACACCCACTCCTACGAGCAGTACTTC.

This clonotype was detected ten times or more. This chain uses TRBV7-2 with TRBJ2-5, with no clear D. The germline V gene encodes CDR1 SGHTA and CDR2 FQGNSA. The length of the CDR3 is 14 residues. Deletions cut 2 bases from V and 2 bases from J, with 9 bases between. CDR3 nucleotides: TGTGCCAGCAGCTTATCTCCCACACAAGAGACCCAGTACTTC. Its protein product is CASSLSPTQETQYF. Using reference TRBV7-2 and TRBJ2-5 for the parts outside the CDR3, the full variable domain is GAGVSQSPSNKVTEKGKDVELRCDPISGHTALYWYRQSLGQGLEFLIYFQGNSAPDKSGLPSDRFSAERTGGSVSTLTIQRTQQEDSAVYLCASSLSPTQETQYFGPGTRLLVL.

Many counts were recorded for this clonotype. The chain employs TRBV10-3 and TRBJ2-7; D is perhaps TRBD2 (5 bases). Germline CDR1 and CDR2: ENHRY and SYGVKD. The CDR3 totals 14 residues. Trimming left V 3 bases short and J 2 bases short, with 11 bases between. This CDR3 is CAISESGITYEQYF. CDR3 sequence (DNA): TGTGCCATCAGTGAATCCGGGATTACCTACGAGCAGTACTTC.

This clonotype has a count of ten or more. This sequence joins TRBV19 and TRBJ2-7, with D uncertain. Trimming stripped 5 bases from V and 2 bases from J, with 10 bases between. CDR1 LNHDA and CDR2 SQIVND come from the germline V gene (reference sequence). The CDR3 loop spans 13 amino acids. CDR3 sequence: CASSVLIAYEQYF. The DNA for the CDR3 is TGTGCCAGTAGTGTCCTGATCGCCTACGAGCAGTACTTC.

This clonotype was observed at least ten times. The CDR3 spells CASSLRSGPYEQYF. In DNA form, the CDR3 reads TGTGCCAGCAGCCTTCGAAGCGGCCCCTACGAGCAGTACTTC. The chain combines TRBV7-8 with TRBJ2-7, with a weak D call TRBD2 (5 bases). Germline loops: CDR1 SGHVS, CDR2 FQNEAQ. The length of the CDR3 is 14 residues. V lost 5 bases and J lost 2, with 13 bases in between.

This clonotype was seen repeatedly, ten times or more. This sequence joins TRBV3-1 and TRBJ2-1; 8 bases are shared with TRBD2. The CDR3 consists of 16 residues. Germline CDR1 reads LGHDT; CDR2 reads YNNKEL (reference sequence). Trimming cost V 5 bases and J 7 bases; bases outside gene matches: 13. In DNA form, the CDR3 reads TGTGCCAGCAGCGCGTCATTAGCGGGAAGGTTTAATGAGCAGTTCTTC. This sequence encodes CASSASLAGRFNEQFF.

This clonotype was recorded at least ten times. V and J are TRBV5-1 and TRBJ2-1, with a tentative D call TRBD2 (5 bases). CDR3 length: 14 amino acids. The V gene lost 4 bases and the J gene lost 3 bases, with 11 bases spanning the gap. The germline gives CDR1 SGHRS, CDR2 YFSETQ. The CDR3 DNA is TGCGCCAGCAGCCGGGATGCGAGCTACAATGAGCAGTTCTTC. It is translated as CASSRDASYNEQFF.

This clonotype was detected ten times or more. This chain connects TRBV7-9 to TRBJ2-3, with 13 bases matching TRBD2. Germline V gives CDR1 SEHNR, CDR2 FQNEAQ (reference sequence). V shed 7 bases, J shed 9 bases, and the junction held 7 bases outside the gene matches. The CDR3 has 14 residues. In DNA form, the CDR3 reads TGTGCCAGCATCCGGACTAGCGGGAGTGGCACGCAGTATTTT. Translating gives CASIRTSGSGTQYF. The full variable domain, rest sourced from reference TRBV7-9 and TRBJ2-3, is DTGVSQNPRHKITKRGQNVTFRCDPISEHNRLYWYRQTLGQGPEFLTYFQNEAQLEKSRLLSDRFSAERPKGSFSTLEIQRTEQGDSAMYLCASIRTSGSGTQYFGPGTRLTVL.

This clonotype was found many times. The V call is TRBV19, the J call TRBJ2-1; TRBD1 matches 11 bases. Unmatched junction bases numbered 11, after V lost 2 bases and J lost 8 bases. Germline lookup yields CDR1 LNHDA and CDR2 SQIVND (reference sequence). The CDR3 contains 17 residues. The CDR3 protein is CASSISSGQGASDEQFF. CDR3 DNA: TGTGCCAGTAGTATAAGCAGTGGACAGGGGGCAAGCGATGAGCAGTTCTTC.

This clonotype was picked up many times. This rearrangement joins TRBV24-1 to TRBJ2-1, with 9 bases fitting TRBD1. J was trimmed by 7 bases and V by 3 bases; bases with no gene match: 9. This CDR3 is built from 16 residues. Per the germline V gene, CDR1 is KGHDR and CDR2 is SFDVKD. This CDR3 reads CATSDPPGQGVNEQFF. In nucleotides, the CDR3 is TGTGCCACCAGTGATCCCCCGGGACAGGGAGTAAATGAGCAGTTCTTC.

The chain employs TRBV2 and TRBJ2-2; D is perhaps TRBD1 (5 bases). V was pared by 7 bases and J by 2 bases, with 11 bases between. The germline CDR1 and CDR2 sequences are SNHLY and FYNNEI. This CDR3 comprises 14 residues. The chain's CDR3 is CASTLTENTGELFF. In nucleotides, the CDR3 is TGTGCCAGCACCTTGACAGAAAACACCGGGGAGCTGTTTTTT.

The chain has TRBV7-9 and TRBJ1-1; perhaps TRBD1 as D (5 bases). The V gene's germline CDR1 is SEHNR and CDR2 FQNEAQ (reference sequence). This CDR3 has 15 amino acids. V lost 1 base, J lost 4 bases, and 13 bases lay in between. The CDR3 DNA is TGTGCCAGCAGCTTAGGGGACGGGCGGAGCACTGAAGCTTTCTTT. Amino acid sequence: CASSLGDGRSTEAFF. The full variable domain, completed using reference TRBV7-9 and TRBJ1-1, is DTGVSQNPRHKITKRGQNVTFRCDPISEHNRLYWYRQTLGQGPEFLTYFQNEAQLEKSRLLSDRFSAERPKGSFSTLEIQRTEQGDSAMYLCASSLGDGRSTEAFFGQGTRLTVV.

This clonotype was recorded a few times. This chain uses TRBV20-1 with TRBJ2-3; D remains ambiguous. Trimming took 6 bases from V and 1 from J, leaving 14 bases between them. CDR3 size: 14 residues. CDR1 is DFQATT and CDR2 is SNEGSKA in the germline V gene (reference sequence). The CDR3, as DNA: TGCAGTGCAACAAGTACATACCGCACAGATACGCAGTATTTT. This codes for CSATSTYRTDTQYF.

The chain combines TRBV19 with TRBJ2-1; TRBD2 matches at 16 bases. The CDR3 is 18 residues long. CDR1 and CDR2 (germline): LNHDA, SQIVND (reference sequence). V shed 5 bases and J 3 bases; nucleotides not matched to a gene: 7. The CDR3 spells CASSHGTSGRAGYNEQFF. CDR3 DNA sequence: TGTGCCAGTAGTCACGGGACTAGCGGGAGGGCCGGCTACAATGAGCAGTTCTTC.